Reported below is one T cell receptor beta chain. What it binds is unknown. All of the isolated RNA was reverse transcribed, so expressed TCRB transcripts were sequenced. This table comes from immunoSEQ multiplex PCR, and its TCRdb copy is limited to in-frame clones, with some not included. Of 160,000 or so clones listed, 50% to 70% are singletons. This record comes from a study of beta chain features in type 1 diabetes. Study results and caveats: Shorter TCRB CDR3s, moderately but significantly so, were found in Type 1 diabetes patients in all four CD4+ subsets.

The source material was naive CD4+ T cells from blood. The TCR sequence derives from a man aged 25-45 years with type 1 diabetes.

This CDR3 is CASSLKGPSYNEQFF. CDR3 in DNA: TGTGCCAGCAGCTTGAAGGGACCCTCCTACAATGAGCAGTTCTTC. The chain uses TRBV7-2 and TRBJ2-1; D possibly uses TRBD1 or TRBD2 (5 bases each). The CDR3 is 15 amino acids. Germline V lookup: CDR1 SGHTA, CDR2 FQGNSA. The V gene lost 3 bases and the J gene lost 0 bases, with 9 bases spanning the gap.